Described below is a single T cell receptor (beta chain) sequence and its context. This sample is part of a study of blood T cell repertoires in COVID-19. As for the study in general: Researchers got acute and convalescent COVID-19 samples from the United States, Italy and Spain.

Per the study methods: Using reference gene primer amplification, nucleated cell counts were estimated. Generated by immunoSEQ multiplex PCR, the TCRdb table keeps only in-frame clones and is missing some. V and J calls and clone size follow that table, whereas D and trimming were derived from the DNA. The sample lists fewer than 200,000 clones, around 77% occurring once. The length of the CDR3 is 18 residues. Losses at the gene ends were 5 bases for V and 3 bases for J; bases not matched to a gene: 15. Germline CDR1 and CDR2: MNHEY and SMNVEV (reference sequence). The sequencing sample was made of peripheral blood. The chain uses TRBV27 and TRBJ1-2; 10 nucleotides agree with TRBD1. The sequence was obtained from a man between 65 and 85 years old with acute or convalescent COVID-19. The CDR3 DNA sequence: TGTGCCAGCAGTCCATCCGGGACAGGGGCGGCCCCCTACTATGGCTACACCTTC. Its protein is CASSPSGTGAAPYYGYTF.